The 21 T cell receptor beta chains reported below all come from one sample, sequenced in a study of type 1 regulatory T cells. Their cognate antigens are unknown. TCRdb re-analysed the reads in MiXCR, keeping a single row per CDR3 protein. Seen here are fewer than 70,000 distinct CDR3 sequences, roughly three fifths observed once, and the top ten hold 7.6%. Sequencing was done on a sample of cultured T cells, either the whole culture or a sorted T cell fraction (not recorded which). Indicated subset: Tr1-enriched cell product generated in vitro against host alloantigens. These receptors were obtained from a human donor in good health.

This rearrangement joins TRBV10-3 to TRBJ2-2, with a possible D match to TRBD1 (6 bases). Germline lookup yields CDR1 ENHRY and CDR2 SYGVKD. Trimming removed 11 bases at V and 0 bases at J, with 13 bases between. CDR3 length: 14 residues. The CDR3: CAAQGTANTGELFF. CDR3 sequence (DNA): TGTGCCGCGCAGGGGACGGCGAACACCGGGGAGCTGTTTTTT.

The CDR3, as DNA: TGTGCCAGCAGTTACGATGGGGGTCGAGGTCCCAATCAGCCCCAGCATTTT. This translates into CASSYDGGRGPNQPQHF. J is TRBJ1-5 and V is TRBV6-6; tentative D call: TRBD1 (5 bases). Germline CDR1 and CDR2: MNHNY and SVGAGI (reference sequence). This CDR3 region has 17 residues. Deletions cut 2 bases from V and 3 bases from J, with 17 bases between.

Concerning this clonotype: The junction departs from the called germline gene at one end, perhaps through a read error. CDR3 amino acids: CARSEYNEQFF. For the CDR3, the DNA is TGTGCCCGCAGCGAGTACAATGAGCAGTTCTTC. The chain combines TRBV9 with TRBJ2-1; the D is unclear. The CDR3 totals 11 residues. The V gene's germline CDR1 is SGDLS and CDR2 YYNGEE.

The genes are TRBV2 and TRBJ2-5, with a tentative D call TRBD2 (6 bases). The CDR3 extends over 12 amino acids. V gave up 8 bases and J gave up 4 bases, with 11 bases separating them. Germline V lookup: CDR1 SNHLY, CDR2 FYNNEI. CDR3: CASVGGTETQYF. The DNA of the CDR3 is TGTGCCAGCGTTGGCGGGACAGAGACCCAGTACTTC.

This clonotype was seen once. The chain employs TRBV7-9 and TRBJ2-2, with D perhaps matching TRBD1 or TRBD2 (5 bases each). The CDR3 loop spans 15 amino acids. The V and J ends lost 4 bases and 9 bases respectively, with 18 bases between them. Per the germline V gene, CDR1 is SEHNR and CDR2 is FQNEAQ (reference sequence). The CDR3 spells CASSSGAHVTRELFF. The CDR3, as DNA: TGTGCCAGCAGCTCCGGGGCTCACGTTACCCGGGAGCTGTTTTTT.

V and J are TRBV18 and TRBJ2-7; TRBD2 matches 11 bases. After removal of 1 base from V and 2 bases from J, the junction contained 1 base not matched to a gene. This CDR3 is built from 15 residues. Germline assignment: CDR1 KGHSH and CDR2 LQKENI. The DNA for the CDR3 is TGTGCCAGCTCACCACTAGCGGGAGGGACCTACGAGCAGTACTTC. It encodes CASSPLAGGTYEQYF.

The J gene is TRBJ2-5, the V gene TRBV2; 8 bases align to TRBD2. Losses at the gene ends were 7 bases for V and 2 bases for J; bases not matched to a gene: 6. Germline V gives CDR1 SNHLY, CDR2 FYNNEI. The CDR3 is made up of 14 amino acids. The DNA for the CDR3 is TGTGCCAGCAATTCCGGGACTAGGCAAGAGACCCAGTACTTC. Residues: CASNSGTRQETQYF.

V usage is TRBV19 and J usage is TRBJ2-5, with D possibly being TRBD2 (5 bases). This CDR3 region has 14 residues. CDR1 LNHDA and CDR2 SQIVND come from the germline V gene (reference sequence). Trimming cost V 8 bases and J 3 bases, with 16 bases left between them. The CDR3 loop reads CASSGNLRKETQYF. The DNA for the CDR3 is TGTGCCAGTTCGGGGAATCTGCGCAAAGAGACCCAGTACTTC.

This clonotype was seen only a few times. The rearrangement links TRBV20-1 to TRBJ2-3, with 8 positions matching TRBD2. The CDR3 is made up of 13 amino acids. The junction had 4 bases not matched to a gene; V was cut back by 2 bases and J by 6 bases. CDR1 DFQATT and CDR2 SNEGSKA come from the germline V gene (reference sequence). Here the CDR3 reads CSARRLAPDTQYF. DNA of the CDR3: TGCAGTGCTAGACGACTAGCGCCGGATACGCAGTATTTT.

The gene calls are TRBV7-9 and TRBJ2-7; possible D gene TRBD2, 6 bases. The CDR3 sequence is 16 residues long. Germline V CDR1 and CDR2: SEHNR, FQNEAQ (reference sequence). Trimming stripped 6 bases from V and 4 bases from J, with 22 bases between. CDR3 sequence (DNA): TGTGCCAGCAGACCCCACCCTACCGGGGGAAGATACGAGCAGTACTTC. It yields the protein CASRPHPTGGRYEQYF.

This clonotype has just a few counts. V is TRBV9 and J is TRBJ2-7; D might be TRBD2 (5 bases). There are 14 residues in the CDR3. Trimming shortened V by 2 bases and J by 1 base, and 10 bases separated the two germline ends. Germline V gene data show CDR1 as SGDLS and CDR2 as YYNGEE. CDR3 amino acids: CASSVGRESYEQYF. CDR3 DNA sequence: TGTGCCAGCAGCGTGGGAAGGGAGTCCTACGAGCAGTACTTC.

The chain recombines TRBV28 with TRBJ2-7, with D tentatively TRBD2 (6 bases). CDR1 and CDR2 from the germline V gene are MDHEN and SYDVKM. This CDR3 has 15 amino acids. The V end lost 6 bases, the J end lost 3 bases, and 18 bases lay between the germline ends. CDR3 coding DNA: TGTGCCAGCAGAAGGGGTGGCGGGGACCGCTACGAGCAGTACTTC. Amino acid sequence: CASRRGGGDRYEQYF.

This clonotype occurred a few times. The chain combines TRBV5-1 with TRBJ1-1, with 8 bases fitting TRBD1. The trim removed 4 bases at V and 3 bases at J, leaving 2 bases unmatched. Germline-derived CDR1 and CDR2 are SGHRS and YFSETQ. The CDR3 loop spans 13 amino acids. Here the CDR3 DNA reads TGCGCCAGCAGCCCGACAGGGGACACTGAAGCTTTCTTT. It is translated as CASSPTGDTEAFF.

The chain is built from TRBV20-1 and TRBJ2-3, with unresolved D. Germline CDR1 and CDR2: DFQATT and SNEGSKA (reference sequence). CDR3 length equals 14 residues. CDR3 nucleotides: TGCAGAACGGAGACTGGGCGTAGCACAGATACGCAGTATTTT. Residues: CRTETGRSTDTQYF.

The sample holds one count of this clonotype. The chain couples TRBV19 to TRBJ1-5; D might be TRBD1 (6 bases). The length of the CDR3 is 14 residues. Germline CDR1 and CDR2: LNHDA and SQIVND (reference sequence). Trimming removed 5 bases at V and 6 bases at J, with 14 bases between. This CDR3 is CASSDPGQSQPQHF. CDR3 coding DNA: TGTGCCAGTAGTGATCCGGGACAAAGTCAGCCCCAGCATTTT.

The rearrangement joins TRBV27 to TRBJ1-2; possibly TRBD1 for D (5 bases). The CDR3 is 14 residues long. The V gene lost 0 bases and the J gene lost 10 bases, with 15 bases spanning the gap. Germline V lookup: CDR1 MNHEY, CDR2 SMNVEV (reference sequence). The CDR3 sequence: CASSLSFGRDDYTF. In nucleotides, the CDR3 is TGTGCCAGCAGTTTATCGTTCGGAAGGGACGACTACACCTTC.

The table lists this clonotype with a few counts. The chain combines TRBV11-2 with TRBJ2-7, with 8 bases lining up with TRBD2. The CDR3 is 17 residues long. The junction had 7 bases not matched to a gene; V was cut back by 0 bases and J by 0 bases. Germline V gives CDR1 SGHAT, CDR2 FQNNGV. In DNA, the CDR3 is TGTGCCAGCAGCTTAGATCGAGGAGCGGGAGCCTCCTACGAGCAGTACTTC. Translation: CASSLDRGAGASYEQYF.

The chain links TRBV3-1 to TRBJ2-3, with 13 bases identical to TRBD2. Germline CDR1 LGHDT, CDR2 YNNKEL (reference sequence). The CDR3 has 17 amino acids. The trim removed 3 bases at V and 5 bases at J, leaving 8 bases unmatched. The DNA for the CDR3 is TGTGCCAGCAGCCAGGCTGGACTAGCGGGAGTGGAAGATACGCAGTATTTT. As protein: CASSQAGLAGVEDTQYF.

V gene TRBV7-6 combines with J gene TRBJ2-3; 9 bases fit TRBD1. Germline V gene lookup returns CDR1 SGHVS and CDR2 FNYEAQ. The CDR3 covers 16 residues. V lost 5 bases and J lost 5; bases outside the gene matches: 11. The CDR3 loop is CASSPIPGQGRDTQYF. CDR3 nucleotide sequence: TGTGCCAGCAGCCCTATACCGGGACAGGGTCGAGATACGCAGTATTTT.

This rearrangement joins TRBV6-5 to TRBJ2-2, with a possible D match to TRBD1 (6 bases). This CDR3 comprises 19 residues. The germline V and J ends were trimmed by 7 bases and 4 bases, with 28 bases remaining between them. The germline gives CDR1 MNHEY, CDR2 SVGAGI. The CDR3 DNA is TGTGCCAGCATGGCAGCGGCAGGGGCTTTTATCCGTGGCACCGGGGAGCTGTTTTTT. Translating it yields CASMAAAGAFIRGTGELFF.

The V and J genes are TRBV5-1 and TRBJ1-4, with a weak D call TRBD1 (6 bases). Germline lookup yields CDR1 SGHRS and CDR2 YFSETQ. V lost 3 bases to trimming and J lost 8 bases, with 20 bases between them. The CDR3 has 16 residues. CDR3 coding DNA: TGCGCCAGCAGCTCGGCTCAGGGGCCCAAGGGCGAAAAACTGTTTTTT. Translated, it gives CASSSAQGPKGEKLFF. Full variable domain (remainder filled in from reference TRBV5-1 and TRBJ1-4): KAGVTQTPRYLIKTRGQQVTLSCSPISGHRSVSWYQQTPGQGLQFLFEYFSETQRNKGNFPGRFSGRQFSNSRSEMNVSTLELGDSALYLCASSSAQGPKGEKLFFGSGTQLSVL.